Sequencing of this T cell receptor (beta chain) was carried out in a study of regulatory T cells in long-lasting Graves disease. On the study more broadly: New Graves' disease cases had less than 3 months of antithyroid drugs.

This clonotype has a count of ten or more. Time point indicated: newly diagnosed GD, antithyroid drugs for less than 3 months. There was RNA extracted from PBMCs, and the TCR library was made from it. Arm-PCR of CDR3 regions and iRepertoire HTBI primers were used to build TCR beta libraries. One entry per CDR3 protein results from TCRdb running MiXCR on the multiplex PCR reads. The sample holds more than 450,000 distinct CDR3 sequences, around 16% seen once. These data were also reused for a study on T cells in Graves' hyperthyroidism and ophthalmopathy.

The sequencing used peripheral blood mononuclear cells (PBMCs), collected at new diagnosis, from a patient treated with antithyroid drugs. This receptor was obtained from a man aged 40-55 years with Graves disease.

The chain's CDR3 is CASSPSTGRLEQAFF. CDR3 nucleotides: TGTGCCAGCAGTCCTTCGACAGGGCGGTTGGAGCAAGCTTTCTTT. The rearrangement joins TRBV6-1 to TRBJ1-1; TRBD1 matches 7 bases. The CDR3 has 15 amino acids. Germline CDR1 reads MNHNS; CDR2 reads SASEGT. V was clipped by 5 bases and J by 9 bases; unmatched bases: 15.